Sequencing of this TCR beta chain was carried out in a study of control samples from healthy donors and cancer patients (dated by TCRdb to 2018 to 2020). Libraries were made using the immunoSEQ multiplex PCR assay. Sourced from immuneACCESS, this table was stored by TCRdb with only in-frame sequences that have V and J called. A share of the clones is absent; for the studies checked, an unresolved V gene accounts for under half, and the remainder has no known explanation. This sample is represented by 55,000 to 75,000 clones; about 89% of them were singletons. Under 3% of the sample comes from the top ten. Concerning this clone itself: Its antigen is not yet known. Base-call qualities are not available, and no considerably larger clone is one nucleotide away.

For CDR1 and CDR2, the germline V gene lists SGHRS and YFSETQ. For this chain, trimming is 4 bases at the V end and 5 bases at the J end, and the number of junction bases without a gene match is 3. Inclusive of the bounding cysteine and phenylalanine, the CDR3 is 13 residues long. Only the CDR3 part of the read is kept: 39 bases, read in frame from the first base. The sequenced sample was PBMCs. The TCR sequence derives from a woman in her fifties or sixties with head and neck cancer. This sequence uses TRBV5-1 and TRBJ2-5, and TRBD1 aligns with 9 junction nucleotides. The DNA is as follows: TGCGCCAGCAGCCCTGGGACAGGGGAGACCCAGTACTTC. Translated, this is CASSPGTGETQYF.